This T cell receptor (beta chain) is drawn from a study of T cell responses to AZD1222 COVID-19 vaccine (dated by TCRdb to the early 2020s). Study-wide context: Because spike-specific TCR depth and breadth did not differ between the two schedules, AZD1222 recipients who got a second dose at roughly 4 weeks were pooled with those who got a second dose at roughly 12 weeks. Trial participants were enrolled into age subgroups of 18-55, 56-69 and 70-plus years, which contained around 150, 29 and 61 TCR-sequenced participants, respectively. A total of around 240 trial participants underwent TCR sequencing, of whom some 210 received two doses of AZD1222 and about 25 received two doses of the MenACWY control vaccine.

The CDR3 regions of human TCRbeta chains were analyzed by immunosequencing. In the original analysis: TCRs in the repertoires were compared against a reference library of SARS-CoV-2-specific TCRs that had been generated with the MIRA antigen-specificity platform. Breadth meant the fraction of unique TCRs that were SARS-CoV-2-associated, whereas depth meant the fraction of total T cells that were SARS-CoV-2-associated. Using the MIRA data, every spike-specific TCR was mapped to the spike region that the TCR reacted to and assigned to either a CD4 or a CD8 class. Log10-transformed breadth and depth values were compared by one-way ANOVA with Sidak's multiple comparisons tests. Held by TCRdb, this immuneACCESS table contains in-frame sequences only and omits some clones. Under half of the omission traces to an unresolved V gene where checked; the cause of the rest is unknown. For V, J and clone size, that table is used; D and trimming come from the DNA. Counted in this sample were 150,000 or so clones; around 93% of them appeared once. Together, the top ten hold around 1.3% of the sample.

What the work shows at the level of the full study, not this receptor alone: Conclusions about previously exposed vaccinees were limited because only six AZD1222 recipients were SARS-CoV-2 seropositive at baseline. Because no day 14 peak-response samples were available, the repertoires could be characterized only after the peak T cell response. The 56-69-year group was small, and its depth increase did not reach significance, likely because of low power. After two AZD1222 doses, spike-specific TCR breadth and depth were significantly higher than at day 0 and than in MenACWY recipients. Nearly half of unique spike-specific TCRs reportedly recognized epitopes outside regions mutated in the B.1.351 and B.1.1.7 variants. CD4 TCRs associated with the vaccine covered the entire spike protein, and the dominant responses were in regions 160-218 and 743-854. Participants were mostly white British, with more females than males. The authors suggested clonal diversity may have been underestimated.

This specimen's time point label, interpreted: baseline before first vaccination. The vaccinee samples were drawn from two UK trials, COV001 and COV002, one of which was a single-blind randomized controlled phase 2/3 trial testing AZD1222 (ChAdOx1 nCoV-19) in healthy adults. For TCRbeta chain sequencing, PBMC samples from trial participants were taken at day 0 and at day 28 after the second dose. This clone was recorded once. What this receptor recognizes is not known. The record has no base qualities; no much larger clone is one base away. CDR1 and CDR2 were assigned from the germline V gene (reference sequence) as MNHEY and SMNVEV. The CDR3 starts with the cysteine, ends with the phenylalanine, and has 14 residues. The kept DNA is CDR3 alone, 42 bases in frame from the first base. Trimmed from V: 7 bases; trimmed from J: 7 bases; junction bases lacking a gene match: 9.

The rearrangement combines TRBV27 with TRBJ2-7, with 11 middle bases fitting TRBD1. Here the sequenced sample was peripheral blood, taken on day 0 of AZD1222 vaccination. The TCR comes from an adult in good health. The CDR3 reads CASNPGQGAGEQYF. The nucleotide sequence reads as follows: TGTGCCAGCAACCCCGGACAGGGGGCGGGTGAGCAGTACTTC.